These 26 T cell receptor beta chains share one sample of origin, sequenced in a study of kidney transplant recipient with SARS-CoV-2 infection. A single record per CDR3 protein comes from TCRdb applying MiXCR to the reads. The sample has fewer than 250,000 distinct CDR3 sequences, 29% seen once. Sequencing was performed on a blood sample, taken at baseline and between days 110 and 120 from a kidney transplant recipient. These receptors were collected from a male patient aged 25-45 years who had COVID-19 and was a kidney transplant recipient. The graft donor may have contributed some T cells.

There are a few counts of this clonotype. The CDR3: CASSPDPGTQYF. CDR3 sequence (DNA): TGTGCCAGCAGTCCTGACCCTGGTACGCAGTATTTT. The V call is TRBV27, the J call TRBJ2-3; D is ambiguous. Trimming took off 5 bases at V and 8 bases at J, with 11 bases between the two ends. The CDR3 runs 12 residues. Germline V gives CDR1 MNHEY, CDR2 SMNVEV (reference sequence).

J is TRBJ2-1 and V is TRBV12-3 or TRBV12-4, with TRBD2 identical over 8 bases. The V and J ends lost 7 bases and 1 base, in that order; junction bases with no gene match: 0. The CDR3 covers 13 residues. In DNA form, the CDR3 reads TGTGCCAGCACTAGCGGGTCCTACAATGAGCAGTTCTTC. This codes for CASTSGSYNEQFF.

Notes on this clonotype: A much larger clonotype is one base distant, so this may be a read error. The CDR3 nucleotides read TGTGCCAGCAGTTTCGCCGCAGGGGATAATTCACCCCTCCACTTT. This gives the protein CASSFAAGDNSPLHF. The rearrangement joins TRBV6-4 to TRBJ1-6, with a possible D match to TRBD1 (6 bases). Trimming stripped 5 bases from V and 5 bases from J, with 13 bases between. CDR3 length: 15 residues. Germline V CDR1 and CDR2: MRHNA, SNTAGT.

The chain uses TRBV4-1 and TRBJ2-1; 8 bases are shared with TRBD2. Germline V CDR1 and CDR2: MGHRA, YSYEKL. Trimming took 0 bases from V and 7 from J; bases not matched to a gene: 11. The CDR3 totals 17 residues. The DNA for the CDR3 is TGCGCCAGCAGCCAAGATGAGGCGGGAGGTTGGATGAATGAGCAGTTCTTC. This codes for CASSQDEAGGWMNEQFF.

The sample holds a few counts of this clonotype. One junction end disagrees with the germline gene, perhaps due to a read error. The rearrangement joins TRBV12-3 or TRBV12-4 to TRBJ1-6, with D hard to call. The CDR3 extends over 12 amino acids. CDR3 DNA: TGTGCCAGCAGTTCCTCGACCGGCGTCCTTTTTTTT. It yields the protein CASSSSTGVLFF.

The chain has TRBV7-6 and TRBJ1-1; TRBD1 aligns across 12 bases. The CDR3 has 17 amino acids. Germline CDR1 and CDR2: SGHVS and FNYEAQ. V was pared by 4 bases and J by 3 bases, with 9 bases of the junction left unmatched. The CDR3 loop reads CASSSRPGQGADTEAFF. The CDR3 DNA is TGTGCCAGCAGCTCCCGGCCGGGACAGGGGGCGGACACTGAAGCTTTCTTT.

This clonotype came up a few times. The CDR3, as DNA: TGTGCCAGCGGTTTAAGCAATAGTCGAAAGACCTATGGCTACACCTTC. It translates to CASGLSNSRKTYGYTF. V usage is TRBV5-6 and J usage is TRBJ1-2; D remains ambiguous. Germline CDR1 is SGHDT and CDR2 is YYEEEE. CDR3 length: 16 amino acids. Trimming took off 7 bases at V and 4 bases at J, with 23 bases between the two ends.

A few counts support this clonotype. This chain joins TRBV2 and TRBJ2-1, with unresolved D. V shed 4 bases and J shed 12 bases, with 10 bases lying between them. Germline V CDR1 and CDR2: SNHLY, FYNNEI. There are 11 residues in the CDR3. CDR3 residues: CASSGSQRQFF. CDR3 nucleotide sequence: TGTGCCAGCAGTGGATCACAGAGGCAGTTCTTC.

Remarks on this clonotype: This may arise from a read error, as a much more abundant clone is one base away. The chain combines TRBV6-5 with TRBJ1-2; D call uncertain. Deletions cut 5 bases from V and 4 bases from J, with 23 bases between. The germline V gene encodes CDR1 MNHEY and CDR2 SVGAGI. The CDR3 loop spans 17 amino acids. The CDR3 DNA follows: TGTGCCAGCAGTCTTAAGGAGGAATGTAGAAAGACCTATGGCTACACCTTC. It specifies CASSLKEECRKTYGYTF.

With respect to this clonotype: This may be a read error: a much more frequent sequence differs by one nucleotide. This CDR3 reads CANKDRDTNSPLHF. The CDR3 region has the DNA TGTGCCAACAAAGACCGGGACACAAATTCACCCCTCCACTTT. The genes are TRBV2 and TRBJ1-6; tentatively, D is TRBD1 (6 bases). Germline V gives CDR1 SNHLY, CDR2 FYNNEI. The ends were cut back, 10 bases at V and 7 bases at J, with 17 bases in the middle. The CDR3 is 14 residues long. The variable domain in full, completed from reference TRBV2 and TRBJ1-6, reads EPEVTQTPSHQVTQMGQEVILRCVPISNHLYFYWYRQILGQKVEFLVSFYNNEISEKSEIFDDQFSVERPDGSNFTLKIRSTKLEDSAMYFCANKDRDTNSPLHFGNGTRLTVT.

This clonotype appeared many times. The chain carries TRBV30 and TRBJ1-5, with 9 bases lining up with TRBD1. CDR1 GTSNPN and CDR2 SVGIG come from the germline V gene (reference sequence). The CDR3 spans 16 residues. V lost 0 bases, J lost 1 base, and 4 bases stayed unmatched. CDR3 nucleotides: TGTGCCTGGAGTGTACAGGGGGCGCTGAGCAATCAGCCCCAGCATTTT. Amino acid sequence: CAWSVQGALSNQPQHF.

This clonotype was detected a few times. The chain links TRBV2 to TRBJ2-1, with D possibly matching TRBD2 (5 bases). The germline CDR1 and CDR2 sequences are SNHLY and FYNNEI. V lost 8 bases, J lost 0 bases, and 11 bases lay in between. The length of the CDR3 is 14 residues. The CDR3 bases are TGTGCCAGCGAGGACTCTTACTCCTACAATGAGCAGTTCTTC. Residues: CASEDSYSYNEQFF.

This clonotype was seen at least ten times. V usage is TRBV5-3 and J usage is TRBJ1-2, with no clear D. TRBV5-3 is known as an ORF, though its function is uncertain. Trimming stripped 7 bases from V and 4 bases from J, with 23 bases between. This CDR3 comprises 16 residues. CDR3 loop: CARVSGVVRKTYGYTF. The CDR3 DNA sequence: TGTGCCAGAGTTTCAGGAGTGGTGAGAAAGACCTATGGCTACACCTTC.

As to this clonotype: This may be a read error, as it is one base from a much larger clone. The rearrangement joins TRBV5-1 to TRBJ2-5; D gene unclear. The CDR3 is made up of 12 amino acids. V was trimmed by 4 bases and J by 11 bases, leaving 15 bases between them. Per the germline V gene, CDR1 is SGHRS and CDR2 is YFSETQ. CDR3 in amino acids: CASSPDGPKQYF. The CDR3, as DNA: TGCGCCAGCAGCCCGGACGGGCCCAAGCAGTACTTC. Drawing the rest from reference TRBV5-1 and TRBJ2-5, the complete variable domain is KAGVTQTPRYLIKTRGQQVTLSCSPISGHRSVSWYQQTPGQGLQFLFEYFSETQRNKGNFPGRFSGRQFSNSRSEMNVSTLELGDSALYLCASSPDGPKQYFGPGTRLLVL.

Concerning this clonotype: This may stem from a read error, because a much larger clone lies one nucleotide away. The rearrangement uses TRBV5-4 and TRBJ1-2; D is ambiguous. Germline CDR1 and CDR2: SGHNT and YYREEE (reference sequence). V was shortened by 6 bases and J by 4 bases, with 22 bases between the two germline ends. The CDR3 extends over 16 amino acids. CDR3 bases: TGTGCCAGCAAGGTGTCCGTACCAGGAAAGACCTATGGCTACACCTTC. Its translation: CASKVSVPGKTYGYTF.

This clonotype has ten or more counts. The CDR3 nucleotides read TGTGCCAGCAGTCCCGACTTCTGCATCGGAAAGACCTATGGCTACACCTTC. Amino acids: CASSPDFCIGKTYGYTF. The V and J genes are TRBV6-2 or TRBV6-3 and TRBJ1-2, with D unresolved. Trimming removed 5 bases at V and 4 bases at J, with 23 bases between. Germline lookup yields CDR1 MNHEY and CDR2 SVGEGT. The CDR3 is 17 amino acids.

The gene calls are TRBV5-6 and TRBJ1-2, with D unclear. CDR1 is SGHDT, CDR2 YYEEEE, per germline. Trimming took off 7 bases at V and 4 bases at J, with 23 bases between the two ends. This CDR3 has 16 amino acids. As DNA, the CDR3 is TGTGCCAGCCAGAATGTCAATAGTCGAAAGACCTATGGCTACACCTTC. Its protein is CASQNVNSRKTYGYTF.

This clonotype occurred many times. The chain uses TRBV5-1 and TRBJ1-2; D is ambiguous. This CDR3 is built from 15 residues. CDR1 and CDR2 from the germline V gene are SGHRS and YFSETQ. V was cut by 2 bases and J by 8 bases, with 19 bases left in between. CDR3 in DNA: TGCGCCAGCAGCTTAGCGGGGTCGTCCGCGATGGGCTACACCTTC. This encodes CASSLAGSSAMGYTF.

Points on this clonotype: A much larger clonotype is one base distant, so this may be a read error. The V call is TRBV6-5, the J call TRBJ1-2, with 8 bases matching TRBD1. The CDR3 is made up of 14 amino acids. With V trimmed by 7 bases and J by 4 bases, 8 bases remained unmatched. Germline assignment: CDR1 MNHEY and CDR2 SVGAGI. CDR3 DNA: TGTGCCAGCACTAGCGACAGGGGACCCTATGGCTACACCTTC. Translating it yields CASTSDRGPYGYTF.

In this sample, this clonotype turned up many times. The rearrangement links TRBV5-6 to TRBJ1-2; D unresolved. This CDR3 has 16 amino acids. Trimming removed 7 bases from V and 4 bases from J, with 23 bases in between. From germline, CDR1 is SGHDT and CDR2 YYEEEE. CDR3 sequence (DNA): TGTGCCAGCCAAAATAGCAATAGTCGAAAGACCTATGGCTACACCTTC. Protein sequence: CASQNSNSRKTYGYTF.

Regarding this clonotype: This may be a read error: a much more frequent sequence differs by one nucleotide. The CDR3: CASRLRTDSYERYF. CDR3 bases: TGTGCCAGCAGGCTTAGGACAGACTCCTACGAGCGGTACTTC. J is TRBJ2-7 and V is TRBV7-9; TRBD1 might be the D (6 bases). The CDR3 has 14 residues. The germline CDR1 and CDR2 sequences are SEHNR and FQNEAQ (reference sequence). Full variable domain (outside the CDR3, taken from reference TRBV7-9 and TRBJ2-7): DTGVSQNPRHKITKRGQNVTFRCDPISEHNRLYWYRQTLGQGPEFLTYFQNEAQLEKSRLLSDRFSAERPKGSFSTLEIQRTEQGDSAMYLCASRLRTDSYERYFGPGTRLTVT.

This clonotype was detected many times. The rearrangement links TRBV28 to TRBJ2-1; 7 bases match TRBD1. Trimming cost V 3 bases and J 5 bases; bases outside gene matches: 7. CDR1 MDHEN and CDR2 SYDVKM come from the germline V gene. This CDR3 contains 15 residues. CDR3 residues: CASSLPGQVNNEQFF. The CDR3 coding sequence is TGTGCCAGCAGTTTGCCTGGACAGGTAAACAATGAGCAGTTCTTC.

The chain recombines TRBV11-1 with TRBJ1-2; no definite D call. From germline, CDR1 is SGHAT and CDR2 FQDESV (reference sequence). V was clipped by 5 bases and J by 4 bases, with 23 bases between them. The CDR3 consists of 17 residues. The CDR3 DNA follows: TGTGCCAGCAGCGGTAGCTATAAGGCTGGAAGGACCTATGGCTACACCTTC. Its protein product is CASSGSYKAGRTYGYTF.

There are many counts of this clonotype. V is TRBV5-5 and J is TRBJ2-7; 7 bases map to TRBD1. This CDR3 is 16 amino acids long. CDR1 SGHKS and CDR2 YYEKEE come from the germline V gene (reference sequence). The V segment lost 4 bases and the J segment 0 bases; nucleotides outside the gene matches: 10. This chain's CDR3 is CASSDPGGTSSYEQYF. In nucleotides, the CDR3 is TGTGCCAGCAGCGACCCAGGGGGAACAAGCTCCTACGAGCAGTACTTC.

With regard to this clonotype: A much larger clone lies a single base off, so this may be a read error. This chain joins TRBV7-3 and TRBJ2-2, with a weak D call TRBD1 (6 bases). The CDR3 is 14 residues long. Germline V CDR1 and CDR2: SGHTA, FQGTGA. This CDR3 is CAGSFGTRTGELFF. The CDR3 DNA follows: TGTGCCGGCAGCTTTGGGACACGTACCGGGGAGCTGTTTTTT.

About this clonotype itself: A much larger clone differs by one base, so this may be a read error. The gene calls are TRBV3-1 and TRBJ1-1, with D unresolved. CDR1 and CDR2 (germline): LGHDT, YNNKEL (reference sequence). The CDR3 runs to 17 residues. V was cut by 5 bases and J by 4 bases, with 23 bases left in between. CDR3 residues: CASSTKNPISIRTEAFF. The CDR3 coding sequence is TGTGCCAGCAGCACAAAAAATCCCATTTCAATTCGCACTGAAGCTTTCTTT.